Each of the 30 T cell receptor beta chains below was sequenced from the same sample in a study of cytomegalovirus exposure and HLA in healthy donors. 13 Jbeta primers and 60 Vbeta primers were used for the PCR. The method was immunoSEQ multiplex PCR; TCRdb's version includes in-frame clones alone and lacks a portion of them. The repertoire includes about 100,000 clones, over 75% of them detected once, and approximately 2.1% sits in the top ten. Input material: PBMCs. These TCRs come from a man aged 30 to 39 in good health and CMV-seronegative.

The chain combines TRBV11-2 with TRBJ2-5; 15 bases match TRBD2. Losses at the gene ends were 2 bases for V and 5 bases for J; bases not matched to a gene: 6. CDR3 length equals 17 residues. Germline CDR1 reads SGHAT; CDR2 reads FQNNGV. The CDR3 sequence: CASSLSGLAGGGETQYF. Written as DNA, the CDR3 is TGTGCCAGCAGCTTATCGGGACTAGCGGGGGGCGGGGAGACCCAGTACTTC. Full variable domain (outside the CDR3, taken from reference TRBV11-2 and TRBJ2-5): EAGVAQSPRYKIIEKRQSVAFWCNPISGHATLYWYQQILGQGPKLLIQFQNNGVVDDSQLPKDRFSAERLKGVDSTLKIQPAKLEDSAVYLCASSLSGLAGGGETQYFGPGTRLLVL.

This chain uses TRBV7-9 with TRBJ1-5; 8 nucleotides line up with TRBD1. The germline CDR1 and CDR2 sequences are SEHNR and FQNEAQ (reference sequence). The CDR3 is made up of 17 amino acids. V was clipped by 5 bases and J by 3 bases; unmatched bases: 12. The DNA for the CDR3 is TGTGCCAGCAGCCGAACGGGAGAGACAGGGGTCAATCAGCCCCAGCATTTT. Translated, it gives CASSRTGETGVNQPQHF.

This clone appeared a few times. The DNA for the CDR3 is TGTGCCAGTGGGGACAGGGATTACACTGAAGCTTTCTTT. This encodes CASGDRDYTEAFF. V and J are TRBV19 and TRBJ1-1, with TRBD1 matching over 9 bases. Looked up from germline, CDR1 is LNHDA and CDR2 is SQIVND (reference sequence). J lost 3 bases, V lost 8 bases, and 4 bases had no gene match. The CDR3 is made up of 13 amino acids.

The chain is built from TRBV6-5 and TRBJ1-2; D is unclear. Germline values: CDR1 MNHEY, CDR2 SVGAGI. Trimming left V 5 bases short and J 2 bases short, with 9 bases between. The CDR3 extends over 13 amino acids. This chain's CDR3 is CASSPQKNYGYTF. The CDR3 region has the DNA TGTGCCAGCAGTCCCCAGAAAAACTATGGCTACACCTTC.

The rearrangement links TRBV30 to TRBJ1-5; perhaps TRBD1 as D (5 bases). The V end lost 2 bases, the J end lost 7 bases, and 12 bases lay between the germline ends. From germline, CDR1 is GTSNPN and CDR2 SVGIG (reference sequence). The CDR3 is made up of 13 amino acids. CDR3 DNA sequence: TGTGCCTGGAGTAAAGGGGCGTTGCAGCCCCAGCATTTT. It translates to CAWSKGALQPQHF. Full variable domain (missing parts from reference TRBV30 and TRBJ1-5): SQTIHQWPATLVQPVGSPLSLECTVEGTSNPNLYWYRQAAGRGLQLLFYSVGIGQISSEVPQNLSASRPQDRQFILSSKKLLLSDSGFYLCAWSKGALQPQHFGDGTRLSIL.

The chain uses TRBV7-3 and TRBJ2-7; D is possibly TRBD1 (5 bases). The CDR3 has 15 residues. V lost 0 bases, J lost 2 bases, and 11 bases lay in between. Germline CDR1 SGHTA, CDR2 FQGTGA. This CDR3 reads CASSLTPGFPYEQYF. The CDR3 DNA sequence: TGTGCCAGCAGCTTAACCCCAGGGTTTCCCTACGAGCAGTACTTC.

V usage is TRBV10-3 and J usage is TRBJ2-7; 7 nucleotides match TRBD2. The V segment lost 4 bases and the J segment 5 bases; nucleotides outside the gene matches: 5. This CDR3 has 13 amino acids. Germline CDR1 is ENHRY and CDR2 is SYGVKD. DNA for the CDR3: TGTGCCATCAGTGTTCAGGGAGGGAACGAGCAGTACTTC. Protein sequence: CAISVQGGNEQYF.

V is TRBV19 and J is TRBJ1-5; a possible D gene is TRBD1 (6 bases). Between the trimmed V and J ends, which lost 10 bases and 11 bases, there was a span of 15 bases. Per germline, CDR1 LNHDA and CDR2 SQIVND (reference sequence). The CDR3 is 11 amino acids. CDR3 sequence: CATRRGTAQHF. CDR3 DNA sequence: TGTGCCACGCGCAGGGGTACGGCCCAGCATTTT.

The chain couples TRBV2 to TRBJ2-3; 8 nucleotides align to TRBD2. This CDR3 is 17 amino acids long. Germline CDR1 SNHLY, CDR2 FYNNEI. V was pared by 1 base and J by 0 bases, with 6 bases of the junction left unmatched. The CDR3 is CASSEGRTSRSTDTQYF. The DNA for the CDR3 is TGTGCCAGCAGTGAAGGGAGGACTAGCCGAAGCACAGATACGCAGTATTTT.

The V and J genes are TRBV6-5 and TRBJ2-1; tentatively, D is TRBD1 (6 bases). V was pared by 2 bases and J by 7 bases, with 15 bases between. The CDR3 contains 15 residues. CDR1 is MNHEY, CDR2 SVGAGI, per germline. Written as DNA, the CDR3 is TGTGCCAGCAGTTACACTAGACAGGCTGGGAATGAGCAGTTCTTC. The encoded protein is CASSYTRQAGNEQFF.

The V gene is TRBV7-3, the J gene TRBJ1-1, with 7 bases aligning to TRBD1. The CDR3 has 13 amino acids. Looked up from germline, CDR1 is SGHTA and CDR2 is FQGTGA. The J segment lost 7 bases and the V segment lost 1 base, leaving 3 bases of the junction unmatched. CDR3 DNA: TGTGCCAGCAGCTTAATCCGGGACAGTGAAGCTTTCTTT. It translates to CASSLIRDSEAFF.

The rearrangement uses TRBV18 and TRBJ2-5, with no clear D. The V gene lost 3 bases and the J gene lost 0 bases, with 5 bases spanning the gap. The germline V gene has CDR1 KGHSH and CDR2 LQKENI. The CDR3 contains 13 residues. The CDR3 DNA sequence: TGTGCCAGCTCACCCGGGTACCAAGAGACCCAGTACTTC. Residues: CASSPGYQETQYF.

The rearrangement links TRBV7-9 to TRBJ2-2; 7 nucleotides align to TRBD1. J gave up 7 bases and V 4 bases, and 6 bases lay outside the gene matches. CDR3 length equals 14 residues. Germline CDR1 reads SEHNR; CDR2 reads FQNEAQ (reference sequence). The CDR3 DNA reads TGTGCCAGCAGCTCGACAGGGATGCGCGGGGAGCTGTTTTTT. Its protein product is CASSSTGMRGELFF. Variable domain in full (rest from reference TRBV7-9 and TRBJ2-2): DTGVSQNPRHKITKRGQNVTFRCDPISEHNRLYWYRQTLGQGPEFLTYFQNEAQLEKSRLLSDRFSAERPKGSFSTLEIQRTEQGDSAMYLCASSSTGMRGELFFGEGSRLTVL.

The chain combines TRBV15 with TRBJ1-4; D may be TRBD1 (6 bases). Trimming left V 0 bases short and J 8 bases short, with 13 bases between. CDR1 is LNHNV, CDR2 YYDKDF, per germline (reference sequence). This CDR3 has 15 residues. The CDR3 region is CATSREGAGNEKLFF. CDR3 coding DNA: TGTGCCACCAGCAGAGAGGGGGCAGGTAACGAAAAACTGTTTTTT.

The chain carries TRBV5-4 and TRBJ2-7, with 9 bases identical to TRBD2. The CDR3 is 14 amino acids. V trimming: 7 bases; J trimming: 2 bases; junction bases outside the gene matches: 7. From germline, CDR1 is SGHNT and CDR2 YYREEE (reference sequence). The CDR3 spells CASARGGAAYEQYF. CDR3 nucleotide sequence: TGTGCCAGCGCGCGCGGGGGGGCCGCCTACGAGCAGTACTTC.

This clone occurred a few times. CDR3 loop: CASSTTGGPNEQYF. Here the CDR3 DNA reads TGTGCCAGCAGCACCACGGGGGGGCCTAACGAGCAGTACTTC. The chain links TRBV5-6 to TRBJ2-7; 8 nucleotides match TRBD2. V dropped 4 bases and J dropped 5; count of bases not matched to a gene: 8. CDR1 SGHDT and CDR2 YYEEEE come from the germline V gene. This CDR3 comprises 14 residues.

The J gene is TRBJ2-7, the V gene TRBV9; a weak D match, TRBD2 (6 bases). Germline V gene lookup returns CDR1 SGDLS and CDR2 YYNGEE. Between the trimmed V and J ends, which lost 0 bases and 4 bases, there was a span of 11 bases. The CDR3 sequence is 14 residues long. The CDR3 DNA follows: TGTGCCAGCAGCGTAGGGAGGGAAGGGTACGAGCAGTACTTC. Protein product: CASSVGREGYEQYF. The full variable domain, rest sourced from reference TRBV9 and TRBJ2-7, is DSGVTQTPKHLITATGQRVTLRCSPRSGDLSVYWYQQSLDQGLQFLIQYYNGEERAKGNILERFSAQQFPDLHSELNLSSLELGDSALYFCASSVGREGYEQYFGPGTRLTVT.

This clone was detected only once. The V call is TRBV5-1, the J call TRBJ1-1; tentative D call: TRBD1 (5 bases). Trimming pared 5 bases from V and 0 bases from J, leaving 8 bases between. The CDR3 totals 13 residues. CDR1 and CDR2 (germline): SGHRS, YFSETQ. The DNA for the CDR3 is TGCGCCAGCAGAGGGACTCTGAACACTGAAGCTTTCTTT. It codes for CASRGTLNTEAFF. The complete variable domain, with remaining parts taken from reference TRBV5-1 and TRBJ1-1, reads KAGVTQTPRYLIKTRGQQVTLSCSPISGHRSVSWYQQTPGQGLQFLFEYFSETQRNKGNFPGRFSGRQFSNSRSEMNVSTLELGDSALYLCASRGTLNTEAFFGQGTRLTVV.

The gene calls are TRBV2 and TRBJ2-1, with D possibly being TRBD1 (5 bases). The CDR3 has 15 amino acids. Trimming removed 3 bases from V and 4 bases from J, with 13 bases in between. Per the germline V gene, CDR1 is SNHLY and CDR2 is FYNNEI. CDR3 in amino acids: CASSDLGLRYNEQFF. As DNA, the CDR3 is TGTGCCAGCAGTGATTTGGGGCTTAGGTACAATGAGCAGTTCTTC.

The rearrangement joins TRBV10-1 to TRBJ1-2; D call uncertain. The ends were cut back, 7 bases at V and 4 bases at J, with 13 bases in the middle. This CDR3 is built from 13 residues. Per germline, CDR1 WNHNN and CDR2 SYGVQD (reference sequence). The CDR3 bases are TGCGCCAGCACCCAGACTGCCCCCTATGGCTACACCTTC. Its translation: CASTQTAPYGYTF.

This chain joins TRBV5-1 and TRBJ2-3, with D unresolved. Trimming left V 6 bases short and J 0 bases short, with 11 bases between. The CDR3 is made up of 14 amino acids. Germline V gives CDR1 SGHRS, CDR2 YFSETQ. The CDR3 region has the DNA TGCGCCAGCACATCTCAGTCCAGCACAGATACGCAGTATTTT. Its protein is CASTSQSSTDTQYF.

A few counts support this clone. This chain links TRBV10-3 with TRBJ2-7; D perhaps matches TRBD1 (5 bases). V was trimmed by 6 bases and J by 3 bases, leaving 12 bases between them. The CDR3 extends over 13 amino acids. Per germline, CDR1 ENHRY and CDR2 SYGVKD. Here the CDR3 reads CAIRSDSHYEQYF. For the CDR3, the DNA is TGTGCCATCAGAAGCGACAGCCACTACGAGCAGTACTTC.

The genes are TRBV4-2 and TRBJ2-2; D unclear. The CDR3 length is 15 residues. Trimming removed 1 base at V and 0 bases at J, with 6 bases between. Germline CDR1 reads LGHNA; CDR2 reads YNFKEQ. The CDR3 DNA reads TGTGCCAGCAGCCAAGGTGCAGCGAACACCGGGGAGCTGTTTTTT. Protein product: CASSQGAANTGELFF.

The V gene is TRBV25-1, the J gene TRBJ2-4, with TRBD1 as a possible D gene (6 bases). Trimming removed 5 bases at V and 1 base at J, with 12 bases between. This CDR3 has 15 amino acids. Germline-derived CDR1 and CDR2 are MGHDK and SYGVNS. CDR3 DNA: TGTGCCAGCAGTATATCGCAGGGGGCCAAAAACATTCAGTACTTC. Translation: CASSISQGAKNIQYF.

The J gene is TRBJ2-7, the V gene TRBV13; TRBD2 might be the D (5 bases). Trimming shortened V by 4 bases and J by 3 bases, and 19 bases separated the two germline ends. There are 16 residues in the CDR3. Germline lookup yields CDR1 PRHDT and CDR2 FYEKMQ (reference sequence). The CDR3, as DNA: TGTGCCAGCAGCTGGAGTCTAAAGAAAGAGGGCTACGAGCAGTACTTC. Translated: CASSWSLKKEGYEQYF.

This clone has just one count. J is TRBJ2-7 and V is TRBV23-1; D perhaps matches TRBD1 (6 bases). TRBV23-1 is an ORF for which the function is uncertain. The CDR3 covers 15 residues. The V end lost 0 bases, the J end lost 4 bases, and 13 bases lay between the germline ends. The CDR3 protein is CASSQSDRLQYEQYF. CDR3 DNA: TGCGCCAGCAGTCAATCGGACAGACTCCAATACGAGCAGTACTTC.

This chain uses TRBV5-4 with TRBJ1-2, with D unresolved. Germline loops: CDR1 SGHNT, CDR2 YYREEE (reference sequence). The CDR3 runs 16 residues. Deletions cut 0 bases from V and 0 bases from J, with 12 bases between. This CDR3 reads CASSLVGGKTNYGYTF. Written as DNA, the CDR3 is TGTGCCAGCAGCTTGGTAGGAGGGAAGACTAACTATGGCTACACCTTC.

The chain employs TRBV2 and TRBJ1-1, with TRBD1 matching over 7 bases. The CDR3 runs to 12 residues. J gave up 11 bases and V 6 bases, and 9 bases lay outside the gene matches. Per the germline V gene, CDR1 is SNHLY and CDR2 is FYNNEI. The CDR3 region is CASSLQGVRAFF. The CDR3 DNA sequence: TGTGCCAGCAGCCTCCAGGGGGTCCGGGCTTTCTTT.

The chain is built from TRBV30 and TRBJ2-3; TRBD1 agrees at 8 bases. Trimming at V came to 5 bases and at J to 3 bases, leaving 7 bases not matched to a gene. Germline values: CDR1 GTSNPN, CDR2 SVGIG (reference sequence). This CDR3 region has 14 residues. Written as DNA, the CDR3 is TGTGCCTGGGAAACTCAGGGGGCAACAGATACGCAGTATTTT. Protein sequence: CAWETQGATDTQYF.

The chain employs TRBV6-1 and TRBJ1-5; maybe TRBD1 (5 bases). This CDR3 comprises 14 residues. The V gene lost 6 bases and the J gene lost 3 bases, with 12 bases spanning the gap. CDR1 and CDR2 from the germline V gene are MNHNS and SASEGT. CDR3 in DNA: TGTGCCAGCAGGGTAAGACAGACCAATCAGCCCCAGCATTTT. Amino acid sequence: CASRVRQTNQPQHF.